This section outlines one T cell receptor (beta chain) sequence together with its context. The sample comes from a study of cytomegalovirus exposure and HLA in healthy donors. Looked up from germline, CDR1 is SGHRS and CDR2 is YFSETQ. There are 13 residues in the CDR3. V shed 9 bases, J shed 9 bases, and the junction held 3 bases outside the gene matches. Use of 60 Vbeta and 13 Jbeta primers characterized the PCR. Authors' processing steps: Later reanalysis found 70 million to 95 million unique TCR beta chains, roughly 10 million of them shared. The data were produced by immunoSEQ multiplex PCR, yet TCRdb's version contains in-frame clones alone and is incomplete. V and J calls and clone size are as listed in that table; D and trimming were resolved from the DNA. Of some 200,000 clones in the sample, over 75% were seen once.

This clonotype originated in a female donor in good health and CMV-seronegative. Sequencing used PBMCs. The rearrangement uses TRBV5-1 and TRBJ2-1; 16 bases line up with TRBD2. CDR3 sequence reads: CATGLAGGLEQFF. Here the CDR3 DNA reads TGCGCCACGGGACTAGCGGGGGGGCTTGAGCAGTTCTTC.